The source of this T cell receptor (beta chain) is a study of cytomegalovirus exposure and HLA in healthy donors. Findings and caveats of the study: Earlier findings revealed that most TCR beta V segments proved productive either about 87% or about 30% of the time. When analyzed later, a missense DCLRE1C variant was found to be linked to TCR beta V- and J-gene trimming. The study recorded some 160 TCR beta chains that were cytomegalovirus-associated. Some V segments, including TRBV6-2 and TRBV6-3, were excluded as indistinguishable.

This clone has only a few counts. Its target is not known. V gave up 1 base and J gave up 0 bases, with 6 bases separating them. The V gene's germline CDR1 is MGHRA and CDR2 YSYEKL. The CDR3 extends over 14 amino acids. PCR involved 60 Vbeta and 13 Jbeta primers. Produced via immunoSEQ multiplex PCR; TCRdb's table is partial and in-frame only. The table lists more than 150,000 clones, 77% of them singletons. The chain recombines TRBV4-1 with TRBJ1-1; D ambiguous. This clonotype was sampled from a man younger than 30 in good health and CMV-seronegative. Sample: PBMCs. The CDR3 DNA is TGCGCCAGCAGCCAAGCAGTGATGAACACTGAAGCTTTCTTT. This encodes CASSQAVMNTEAFF.